This T cell receptor beta chain was captured in a study of T-cell reconstitution after alpha-beta-depleted transplantation in children. General study findings and limits: Surviving recipient T cells and intrathymic progenitors accounted for some patients' high TCRbeta diversity at day 60. Hyperexpanded clones declined; after one year, newly produced T cells mostly supplied diversity. After transplant, at about two months, alpha-beta T cells were reportedly derived from several hundred expanded graft clones.

A note on this clonotype: Its antigen is unknown.

The V gene's germline CDR1 is SGHDN and CDR2 FVKESK. The CDR3 runs to 19 residues. Trimming removed 0 bases at V and 0 bases at J, with 18 bases between. Preparing the TCRbeta library involved the use of unique molecular identifiers. TCRdb re-analysed the PCR reads in MiXCR, keeping a single row per CDR3 protein. This sample has around 200,000 distinct CDR3 sequences, with around 8.4% found just once. The chain is built from TRBV14 and TRBJ2-1; perhaps TRBD1 as D (6 bases). The receptor was derived from a male patient aged 2 to 10 who had a stem cell transplant for acute myeloid leukemia, so the T cells may come from the graft donor. Here the sequenced sample was PBMCs, mostly from graft donor cells, taken 360 days after TCRalphabeta/CD19-depleted stem cell transplant. The CDR3 sequence: CASSQDPFSDRSSYNEQFF. CDR3 sequence (DNA): TGTGCCAGCAGCCAAGACCCCTTTAGCGACAGGAGCTCCTACAATGAGCAGTTCTTC.